Each of the 8 T cell receptor beta chains below was sequenced from the same sample in a study of tissue T cells after allogeneic stem cell transplantation. Repertoires were generated with immunoSEQ multiplex PCR, while TCRdb's copy carries only in-frame clones and drops some. The sample includes approximately 2,300 clones, under 75% seen only once; the top ten take around 70%. Time point noted: mouse harvest day 7 after allogeneic transplant. Each mouse received 10^7 T-cell-depleted marrow cells plus 10^6 splenic CD5+ T cells by tail vein. The sequenced sample was spleen. The source is a female BALB/c mouse given C57BL/6 T cells with graft-versus-host disease after an allogeneic hematopoietic cell transplant.

Concerning this clone: Mouse germline and gene names are used. The CDR3 is cut off 1 residue early in the read; its end comes from the germline J gene. The V call is TRBV5, the J call TRBJ2-4; TRBD2 is a possible D gene (8 bases). From germline, CDR1 is LGHNA and CDR2 YNLKQL (reference sequence). The CDR3 is made up of 16 amino acids. With 0 bases removed from V and 2 bases from J, the gap between germline ends came to 12 bases. The sequenced part of the CDR3 DNA is TGTGCCAGCAGCCAAGAGCAGGGGGGGCCTCAAAACACCTTGTAC. Its protein is CASSQEQGGPQNTLY. The entire CDR3 protein reads CASSQEQGGPQNTLYF.

There are a few counts of this clone. These gene names are mouse names. CDR3: CASGDWGDEQYF. The sequenced part of the CDR3 DNA is TGTGCCAGCGGGGACTGGGGTGATGAACAGTAC. This rearrangement joins TRBV13-2 to TRBJ2-7, with 9 bases aligning to TRBD2. The CDR3 extends 1 residue past the end of the read, so its final part is completed from the germline J gene. Germline values: CDR1 NNHNN, CDR2 SYGAGS (reference sequence). Losses at the gene ends were 5 bases for V and 5 bases for J; bases not matched to a gene: 2. The CDR3 is 12 residues long.

On this clone itself: These gene names are mouse names. The read terminates 1 residue ahead of where the CDR3 ends, so the germline J gene completes it. V gene TRBV16 combines with J gene TRBJ2-7; possibly TRBD1 or TRBD2 for D (5 bases each). Germline lookup yields CDR1 SGHSA and CDR2 FRNQAP. The CDR3 length is 11 residues. V gave up 3 bases and J gave up 7 bases, with 7 bases separating them. The sequenced part of the CDR3 DNA is TGTGCAAGCAGCTTCGGGGGAGAACAGTAC. Translation: CASSFGGEQY. Given in full, the CDR3 is CASSFGGEQYF.

This clone has a single count. Gene names follow the mouse nomenclature. The read comes to an end 1 residue before the CDR3 does, leaving the germline J gene to fill in the end. The chain uses TRBV4 and TRBJ1-1, with TRBD1 identical over 7 bases. CDR1 is LGHDT and CDR2 is YNNKQL in the germline V gene (reference sequence). CDR3 length equals 14 residues. The J segment lost 1 base and the V segment lost 4 bases, leaving 3 bases of the junction unmatched. CDR3 sequence: CASSFRGINTEVFF. The DNA read from the CDR3 is TGTGCCAGCAGCTTCAGGGGGATAAACACAGAAGTCTTC.

About this clone itself: Genes here carry mouse names. Read data end 1 residue before the CDR3 end; the end is taken from the germline J gene. The chain employs TRBV12-1 and TRBJ1-1, with 9 bases that match TRBD1. Germline loops: CDR1 SGHSN, CDR2 HYEKVE. This CDR3 is 14 amino acids long. Trimming at V came to 5 bases and at J to 0 bases, leaving 3 bases not matched to a gene. CDR3 bases read: TGTGCCAGCTGCAGGACAGGGGCAAACACAGAAGTCTTC. This gives the protein CASCRTGANTEVF. The complete CDR3 protein is CASCRTGANTEVFF.

Comments on this clone: Germline and genes here are mouse. The sequence runs out 1 residue before the end of the CDR3; the remainder is reconstructed from the germline J gene. V and J are TRBV14 and TRBJ2-7; the match to TRBD2 covers 13 bases. V shed 4 bases and J 5 bases; nucleotides not matched to a gene: 3. The germline V gene encodes CDR1 SGHDT and CDR2 FRDEAV. The CDR3 is made up of 14 amino acids. The CDR3 protein is CASSPGTGGDEQYF. The CDR3 bases that were read are TGTGCCAGCAGTCCAGGGACTGGGGGGGATGAACAGTAC.

Points on this clone: Mouse names are used for the genes. The CDR3 end falls 1 residue outside the read, so it is completed with the germline J gene. V is TRBV26 and J is TRBJ2-3; 12 nucleotides agree with TRBD2. This CDR3 has 16 residues. V shed 5 bases and J 2 bases; nucleotides not matched to a gene: 5. Germline CDR1 reads KGHPV; CDR2 reads FQNQEV (reference sequence). The CDR3 protein is CASSYDWGGDAETLYF. Partial CDR3 DNA: TGTGCCAGCAGTTATGACTGGGGGGGCGATGCAGAAACGCTGTAT. The full variable domain, with the rest looked up from reference TRBV26 and TRBJ2-3, is NSKVIQTPRYLVKGQGQKAKMRCIPEKGHPVVFWYQQNKNNEFKFLINFQNQEVLQQIDMTEKRFSAECPSNSPCSLEIQSSEAGDSALYLCASSYDWGGDAETLYFGSGTRLTVL.

This clone is a singleton in its sample. Gene names refer to mouse genes. The sequenced fragment ends 1 residue before the CDR3 boundary, so the rest is inferred from the germline J gene. The rearrangement links TRBV5 to TRBJ2-1; D is ambiguous. Germline CDR1 and CDR2: LGHNA and YNLKQL (reference sequence). The CDR3 consists of 13 residues. V lost 1 base and J 4 bases, leaving 5 bases between the germline ends. CDR3: CASSQARYAEQFF. Partial CDR3 DNA: TGTGCCAGCAGCCAAGCCAGGTATGCTGAGCAGTTC.